These 29 T cell receptor beta chains share one sample of origin, sequenced in a study of blood T cell repertoires in COVID-19 (dated by TCRdb to the early 2020s). Preparation of the library involved the immunoSEQ multiplex PCR assay. Held by TCRdb, this immuneACCESS table contains in-frame sequences only and omits some clones. Under half of the omission traces to an unresolved V gene where checked; the cause of the rest is unknown. The sample includes 290,000 or so clones, with around 90% observed a single time. Of the sample, 3.5% to 4.5% falls within the top ten clones. The sample was PBMCs or T cells enriched from blood (not recorded which). These receptors originate from a woman between 18 and 30 years old with acute COVID-19.

The chain has TRBV5-6 and TRBJ1-5; TRBD1 agrees at 12 bases. With 5 bases clipped from V and 11 bases from J, the junction kept 5 bases outside the gene matches. In germline, CDR1 is SGHDT, CDR2 YYEEEE. The CDR3 extends over 13 amino acids. The CDR3 reads CASSWDRGRTQHF. As DNA, the CDR3 is TGTGCCAGCAGTTGGGACAGGGGGCGGACCCAGCATTTT.

The V and J genes are TRBV6-5 and TRBJ2-7; 10 bases align to TRBD1. Germline V gene sequence: CDR1 MNHEY, CDR2 SVGAGI. This CDR3 is built from 16 residues. J lost 1 base, V lost 3 bases, and 6 bases had no gene match. The DNA for the CDR3 is TGTGCCAGCAGTTATGGGACAGGGGTTCTGTCCTACGAGCAGTACTTC. Protein sequence: CASSYGTGVLSYEQYF.

This chain's CDR3 is CASSSRGAPNSPLHF. CDR3 DNA: TGTGCCAGTAGTTCCCGTGGGGCCCCTAATTCACCCCTCCACTTT. This sequence joins TRBV19 and TRBJ1-6, with TRBD1 as a possible D gene (5 bases). V was cut by 5 bases and J by 6 bases, with 14 bases left in between. This CDR3 spans 15 amino acids. Germline V CDR1 and CDR2: LNHDA, SQIVND (reference sequence).

V and J are TRBV18 and TRBJ1-5; D unclear. V was trimmed by 3 bases and J by 0 bases, leaving 9 bases between them. Germline V gives CDR1 KGHSH, CDR2 LQKENI. The CDR3 extends over 15 amino acids. CDR3 protein: CASSPSYSSNQPQHF. Written as DNA, the CDR3 is TGTGCCAGCTCACCCTCTTATAGTAGCAATCAGCCCCAGCATTTT.

The chain links TRBV6-5 to TRBJ1-6; 8 nucleotides agree with TRBD1. The CDR3 runs 15 residues. Looked up from germline, CDR1 is MNHEY and CDR2 is SVGAGI. The V gene end was trimmed by 6 bases and the J gene end by 9 bases; junction bases not matched to a gene: 10. CDR3 residues: CASRNRGTGGSPLHF. DNA of the CDR3: TGTGCCAGCAGAAATCGCGGGACAGGTGGTTCACCCCTCCACTTT.

The rearrangement uses TRBV28 and TRBJ1-5, with TRBD1 matching 8 bases. The V gene's germline CDR1 is MDHEN and CDR2 SYDVKM. The CDR3 runs 14 residues. V lost 6 bases, J lost 6 bases, and 7 bases stayed unmatched. The CDR3 bases are TGTGCCAGCAGGCTACAGGGGGAGGGTCAGCCCCAGCATTTT. It encodes CASRLQGEGQPQHF.

Written as DNA, the CDR3 is TGTGCCAGCAGCTTATTAGCGGGTGACTCCTACGAGCAGTACTTC. Translated, it gives CASSLLAGDSYEQYF. V gene TRBV7-3 combines with J gene TRBJ2-7; TRBD2 matches at 7 bases. There are 15 residues in the CDR3. Germline V gene sequence: CDR1 SGHTA, CDR2 FQGTGA. With 2 bases clipped from V and 0 bases from J, the junction kept 4 bases outside the gene matches.

The chain couples TRBV9 to TRBJ2-7; tentative D call: TRBD2 (6 bases). The CDR3 extends over 18 amino acids. Germline lookup yields CDR1 SGDLS and CDR2 YYNGEE. The V end lost 3 bases, the J end lost 2 bases, and 24 bases lay between the germline ends. As DNA, the CDR3 is TGTGCCAGCAGCGCCCCCGCTGGTAGGGACGGGGGTCCCTACGAGCAGTACTTC. It specifies CASSAPAGRDGGPYEQYF.

This clone was detected a few times. J is TRBJ1-2 and V is TRBV6-5; no clear D gene. The CDR3 spans 12 residues. Trimming left V 11 bases short and J 2 bases short, with 12 bases between. CDR1 is MNHEY and CDR2 is SVGAGI in the germline V gene. The CDR3 nucleotides are TGTGCCGCCTCAGGATTCAACTATGGCTACACCTTC. Protein: CAASGFNYGYTF.

V usage is TRBV19 and J usage is TRBJ1-4; D may be TRBD1 (5 bases). CDR1 LNHDA and CDR2 SQIVND come from the germline V gene (reference sequence). CDR3 length equals 14 residues. V was pared by 7 bases and J by 8 bases, with 17 bases between. For the CDR3, the DNA is TGTGCCAGTACGCGGGACGACCGCTGGGAAAAACTGTTTTTT. Translation gives CASTRDDRWEKLFF.

CDR3 sequence: CASGSTPNYGYTF. The CDR3 DNA follows: TGTGCCAGCGGGTCGACACCTAACTATGGCTACACCTTC. V usage is TRBV28 and J usage is TRBJ1-2; D is unclear. Deletions cut 8 bases from V and 0 bases from J, with 10 bases between. Looked up from germline, CDR1 is MDHEN and CDR2 is SYDVKM. This CDR3 contains 13 residues.

The chain joins TRBV9 to TRBJ2-1; 13 nucleotides match TRBD2. The CDR3 is 18 residues long. The J segment lost 9 bases and the V segment lost 0 bases, leaving 12 bases of the junction unmatched. Germline loops: CDR1 SGDLS, CDR2 YYNGEE. The CDR3 DNA reads as TGTGCCAGCAGCGTAGCCGGGACTAGCGGGAACGGCTGGAGTGAGCAGTTCTTC. Protein sequence: CASSVAGTSGNGWSEQFF.

The V call is TRBV28, the J call TRBJ1-5; the D gene is possibly TRBD1 (6 bases). The CDR3 runs to 16 residues. V lost 5 bases and J 5 bases, leaving 19 bases between the germline ends. Germline V CDR1 and CDR2: MDHEN, SYDVKM. The CDR3 region has the DNA TGTGCCAGCAGTCTCCTCGGGACACGTCCCGATCAGCCCCAGCATTTT. It yields the protein CASSLLGTRPDQPQHF.

This clone was detected only a few times. The rearrangement links TRBV13 to TRBJ2-1; D is possibly TRBD2 (5 bases). This CDR3 has 11 amino acids. With 2 bases removed from V and 9 bases from J, the gap between germline ends came to 5 bases. Germline-derived CDR1 and CDR2 are PRHDT and FYEKMQ (reference sequence). The CDR3 DNA is TGTGCCAGCAGCTTACTAGCTGAGCAGTTCTTC. Protein: CASSLLAEQFF.

V is TRBV28 and J is TRBJ1-2; D gene uncertain. Germline V CDR1 and CDR2: MDHEN, SYDVKM. CDR3 length equals 13 residues. Trimming shortened V by 2 bases and J by 4 bases, and 8 bases separated the two germline ends. The CDR3 sequence is CASSLKELYGYTF. Here the CDR3 DNA reads TGTGCCAGCAGTTTAAAGGAGCTCTATGGCTACACCTTC.

The V and J genes are TRBV12-3 or TRBV12-4 and TRBJ1-5; no clear D. The CDR3 totals 13 residues. V lost 7 bases, J lost 1 base, and 8 bases lay in between. The CDR3 bases are TGTGCCAGCACGAGTTCCAGCAATCAGCCCCAGCATTTT. It specifies CASTSSSNQPQHF.

V and J are TRBV28 and TRBJ1-5; a weak D match, TRBD1 (6 bases). The ends were cut back, 7 bases at V and 3 bases at J, with 16 bases in the middle. This CDR3 is built from 15 residues. CDR1 and CDR2 (germline): MDHEN, SYDVKM. The CDR3 coding sequence is TGTGCCAGCACCTCAGAGAGGGGGTTCAATCAGCCCCAGCATTTT. Residues: CASTSERGFNQPQHF. Drawing the rest from reference TRBV28 and TRBJ1-5, the complete variable domain is DVKVTQSSRYLVKRTGEKVFLECVQDMDHENMFWYRQDPGLGLRLIYFSYDVKMKEKGDIPEGYSVSREKKERFSLILESASTNQTSMYLCASTSERGFNQPQHFGDGTRLSIL.

The J gene is TRBJ2-7, the V gene TRBV29-1; tentatively, D is TRBD2 (5 bases). Germline CDR1 is SQVTM and CDR2 is ANQGSEA. This CDR3 contains 12 residues. Trimming cost V 4 bases and J 6 bases, with 13 bases left between them. The chain's CDR3 is CSVGLFLGEQYF. As DNA, the CDR3 is TGCAGCGTTGGACTATTCCTAGGCGAGCAGTACTTC.

The genes are TRBV24-1 and TRBJ1-5; D perhaps matches TRBD1 (6 bases). The CDR3 is 14 amino acids. Per the germline V gene, CDR1 is KGHDR and CDR2 is SFDVKD. V shed 3 bases and J shed 5 bases, with 10 bases lying between them. CDR3 sequence reads: CATSDKQGDQPQHF. For the CDR3, the DNA is TGTGCCACCAGTGATAAACAGGGAGATCAGCCCCAGCATTTT.

The V and J genes are TRBV5-1 and TRBJ2-7; no reliable D call. Trimming took 4 bases from V and 6 from J, leaving 8 bases between them. This CDR3 comprises 11 residues. Per germline, CDR1 SGHRS and CDR2 YFSETQ. The CDR3 nucleotides are TGCGCCAGCAGCGTCCTTCTCGAGCAGTACTTC. Its translation: CASSVLLEQYF.

This clone was counted once. The chain is built from TRBV29-1 and TRBJ1-2, with TRBD1 matching over 7 bases. Looked up from germline, CDR1 is SQVTM and CDR2 is ANQGSEA. V was clipped by 0 bases and J by 2 bases; unmatched bases: 3. The CDR3 is made up of 14 amino acids. The CDR3 sequence is CSVEEGGNNYGYTF. The CDR3 DNA reads TGCAGCGTTGAAGAAGGGGGCAACAACTATGGCTACACCTTC.

The chain recombines TRBV14 with TRBJ1-4, with D unclear. Germline values: CDR1 SGHDN, CDR2 FVKESK. The CDR3 covers 13 residues. The V end was cut by 4 bases, the J end by 0 bases, with 3 bases between. The CDR3 coding sequence is TGTGCCAGCAGCCGCGCAACTAATGAAAAACTGTTTTTT. Translating it yields CASSRATNEKLFF.

The rearrangement links TRBV5-6 to TRBJ2-7; possible D gene TRBD2, 6 bases. CDR1 is SGHDT and CDR2 is YYEEEE in the germline V gene. The V and J ends lost 4 bases and 2 bases respectively, with 16 bases between them. The CDR3 contains 15 residues. In DNA, the CDR3 is TGTGCCAGCAGCGATGGGACGGCGGGAACCTACGAGCAGTACTTC. It specifies CASSDGTAGTYEQYF.

The J gene is TRBJ2-6, the V gene TRBV2; D may be TRBD2 (5 bases). The CDR3 totals 15 residues. Per germline, CDR1 SNHLY and CDR2 FYNNEI. The V and J ends lost 8 bases and 4 bases respectively, with 15 bases between them. The CDR3 is CASLGLGLGANVLTF. As DNA, the CDR3 is TGTGCCAGCCTCGGACTGGGGTTAGGGGCCAACGTCCTGACTTTC. Filled out from reference TRBV2 and TRBJ2-6, the complete variable domain reads EPEVTQTPSHQVTQMGQEVILRCVPISNHLYFYWYRQILGQKVEFLVSFYNNEISEKSEIFDDQFSVERPDGSNFTLKIRSTKLEDSAMYFCASLGLGLGANVLTFGAGSRLTVL.

This CDR3 is CATKTQGTDYGYTF. CDR3 bases: TGTGCCACCAAAACGCAGGGGACGGACTATGGCTACACCTTC. This sequence joins TRBV19 and TRBJ1-2; a weak D match, TRBD1 (6 bases). This CDR3 has 14 amino acids. Germline V gene lookup returns CDR1 LNHDA and CDR2 SQIVND (reference sequence). The germline V and J ends were trimmed by 10 bases and 3 bases, with 18 bases remaining between them. Together with reference TRBV19 and TRBJ1-2, the CDR3 gives the full variable domain: DGGITQSPKYLFRKEGQNVTLSCEQNLNHDAMYWYRQDPGQGLRLIYYSQIVNDFQKGDIAEGYSVSREKKESFPLTVTSAQKNPTAFYLCATKTQGTDYGYTFGSGTRLTVV.

The rearrangement uses TRBV9 and TRBJ2-7, with D perhaps matching TRBD2 (5 bases). The CDR3 spans 17 residues. The germline V gene encodes CDR1 SGDLS and CDR2 YYNGEE. Trimming left V 4 bases short and J 0 bases short, with 20 bases between. CDR3 sequence (DNA): TGTGCCAGCAGCCCTTCACCCGTAACGGGGAGCTCCTACGAGCAGTACTTC. Protein product: CASSPSPVTGSSYEQYF. Using reference TRBV9 and TRBJ2-7 for the parts outside the CDR3, the full variable domain is DSGVTQTPKHLITATGQRVTLRCSPRSGDLSVYWYQQSLDQGLQFLIQYYNGEERAKGNILERFSAQQFPDLHSELNLSSLELGDSALYFCASSPSPVTGSSYEQYFGPGTRLTVT.

The CDR3 region is CASSYSWTPGNTIYF. CDR3 bases: TGTGCCAGCAGTTACTCCTGGACACCCGGAAACACCATATATTTT. This sequence joins TRBV6-5 and TRBJ1-3, with a weak D call TRBD1 (5 bases). Germline CDR1 and CDR2: MNHEY and SVGAGI. This CDR3 is built from 15 residues. V gave up 0 bases and J gave up 4 bases, with 10 bases separating them.

The count of this clone is one. The chain links TRBV24-1 to TRBJ1-2; perhaps TRBD1 as D (5 bases). In germline, CDR1 is KGHDR, CDR2 SFDVKD. This CDR3 has 11 residues. V was shortened by 2 bases and J by 10 bases, with 7 bases between the two germline ends. The CDR3 DNA follows: TGTGCCACCAGTGATTCCAGGGTCTACACCTTC. This codes for CATSDSRVYTF.

With regard to this clone: Because it lacks the conserved phenylalanine or tryptophan at the end, this CDR3 is likely a read error. The limits of the CDR3 on the DNA are not certain, so only TCRdb's listed CDR3 is given. The chain employs TRBV29-1 and TRBJ2-7; whether TRBD2, the table's D call, matches the DNA was not checked. The CDR3 length is 21 residues, termini included. Germline CDR1 is SQVTM and CDR2 is ANQGSEA. The CDR3 sequence: CSVEPPKTTAPQGTSGRYLTY.